The entry below gives a single T cell receptor beta chain sequence along with its context. Its antigen is unidentified. V lost 1 base, J lost 3 bases, and 0 bases stayed unmatched. This CDR3 contains 14 residues. Germline V CDR1 and CDR2: LNHDA, SQIVND (reference sequence). This sample was included in a study of cytomegalovirus exposure and HLA in healthy donors. Study-wide points: Whilst most TCR sequences proved rare, a subset of public TCRs occurred across many donors. Roughly even sequencing depth across donors was the assumption behind the presence/absence analyses. TCR beta V- and J-gene trimming, according to a later analysis, was linked to a missense DCLRE1C variant.

Vbeta (60) and Jbeta (13) primers were used in the PCR. The method was immunoSEQ multiplex PCR; TCRdb's version includes in-frame clones alone and lacks a portion of them. The sample holds around 150,000 clones, 75% to 80% seen once. The TCR originated in a woman aged 40 to 50 in good health and CMV-seropositive. This chain joins TRBV19 and TRBJ2-3, with TRBD2 identical over 8 bases. Sequenced material: PBMCs. The DNA for the CDR3 is TGTGCCAGTAGTATAGCGGGGGGGACAGATACGCAGTATTTT. It specifies CASSIAGGTDTQYF.